The 5 T cell receptor beta chains given below trace back to one sample, sequenced in a study of graft-versus-host responses after intestinal transplantation. The protocol was immunoSEQ multiplex PCR, while the TCRdb copy is restricted to in-frame clones and leaves out a portion. The sample includes about 47,000 clones, about 95% of them seen just once. Sequences were derived from PBMCs, sampled 330 to 350 days after intestinal transplant. These receptors came from a human patient who received an intestinal transplant, so some T cells may come from the graft donor.

The chain couples TRBV6-1 to TRBJ1-2, with D perhaps matching TRBD1 (5 bases). Germline CDR1 reads MNHNS; CDR2 reads SASEGT. The CDR3 extends over 14 amino acids. V was pared by 8 bases and J by 6 bases, with 19 bases between. The CDR3 nucleotides are TGTGCCAGCGTGGGGCCCCTGGGTTTCGATGGCTACACCTTC. Its translation is CASVGPLGFDGYTF.

The chain employs TRBV30 and TRBJ2-5, with a possible D match to TRBD1 (6 bases). This CDR3 spans 14 amino acids. The germline gives CDR1 GTSNPN, CDR2 SVGIG (reference sequence). The ends were cut back, 2 bases at V and 4 bases at J, with 14 bases in the middle. The DNA of the CDR3 is TGTGCCTGGAGTTCACTACAGGGCGTAGAGACCCAGTACTTC. The encoded protein is CAWSSLQGVETQYF.

V and J are TRBV7-6 and TRBJ2-2, with D possibly TRBD1 on 6 matching bases. The CDR3 sequence is 14 residues long. The germline V gene encodes CDR1 SGHVS and CDR2 FNYEAQ. Trimming removed 3 bases at V and 7 bases at J, with 12 bases between. The CDR3 here is CASSFAGDNGELFF. Written as DNA, the CDR3 is TGTGCCAGCAGCTTCGCAGGGGACAACGGGGAGCTGTTTTTT.

The V call is TRBV6-1, the J call TRBJ2-4; TRBD1 might be the D (5 bases). The ends were cut back, 7 bases at V and 1 base at J, with 11 bases in the middle. CDR1 MNHNS and CDR2 SASEGT come from the germline V gene. The CDR3 spans 14 residues. As DNA, the CDR3 is TGTGCCAGCAAGGTTGGGGCGGCCAAAAACATTCAGTACTTC. Its translation: CASKVGAAKNIQYF.

With respect to this clone: The junction departs from the called germline gene at one end, perhaps through a read error. This rearrangement joins TRBV10-3 to TRBJ2-1; D unclear. CDR3 size: 14 residues. Germline CDR1 is ENHRY and CDR2 is SYGVKD. The chain's CDR3 is CASSPAAAVHEQFF. The CDR3 bases are TGTGCCAGCAGTCCGGCCGCGGCGGTCCATGAGCAGTTCTTC.